This record covers a single TCR beta chain. Its antigen is as yet unknown. Trimming cost V 2 bases and J 8 bases, with 32 bases left between them. This CDR3 contains 20 residues. Germline V gene data show CDR1 as SGDLS and CDR2 as YYNGEE. The data derive from a study of T cell responses to AZD1222 COVID-19 vaccine. Assay used: immunoSEQ multiplex PCR; TCRdb lists only in-frame clones, some missing. The sample holds approximately 160,000 clones; 90% are singletons and the top ten take approximately 3%. Whole-study results and caveats: Dominant at 160-218 and 743-854, vaccine-associated CD4 TCRs also spanned spike.

The material was peripheral blood, obtained on day 0 of AZD1222 vaccination. This sequence originates from an adult in good health. J is TRBJ2-1 and V is TRBV9; D perhaps matches TRBD1 (6 bases). The CDR3 reads CASSVAPGQTKPLQSDEQFF. The CDR3 region has the DNA TGTGCCAGCAGCGTGGCACCGGGACAAACTAAACCACTACAGAGCGATGAGCAGTTCTTC.